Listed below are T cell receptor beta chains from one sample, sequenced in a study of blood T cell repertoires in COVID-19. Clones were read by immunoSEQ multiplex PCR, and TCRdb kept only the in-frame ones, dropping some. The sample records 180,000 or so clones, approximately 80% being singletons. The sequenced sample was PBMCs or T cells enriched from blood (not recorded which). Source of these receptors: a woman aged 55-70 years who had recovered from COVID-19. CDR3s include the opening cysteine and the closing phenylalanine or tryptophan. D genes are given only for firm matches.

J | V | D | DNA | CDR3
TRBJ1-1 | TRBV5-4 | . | TGTGCCAGCAGCTTGTCGGGGATGACTGAAGCTTTCTTT | CASSLSGMTEAFF
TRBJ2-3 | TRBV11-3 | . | TGTGCCAGCAGCTTAGGAGGTACTAGGGTTGCAGATACGCAGTATTTT | CASSLGGTRVADTQYF
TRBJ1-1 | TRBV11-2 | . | TGTGCCAGCAGCTTACGGTACACTGAAGCTTTCTTT | CASSLRYTEAFF
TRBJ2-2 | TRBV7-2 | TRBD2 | TGTGCCAGCAGCTTATTGCGCGGGGGGGCCGGGGAGCTGTTTTTT | CASSLLRGGAGELFF
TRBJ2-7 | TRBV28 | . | TGTGCCAGCACCCGGGGTGGCGTGAGCGAGCAGTACTTC | CASTRGGVSEQYF
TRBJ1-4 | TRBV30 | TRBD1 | TGTGCCTTAGACAGGGATGCTAATGAAAAACTGTTTTTT | CALDRDANEKLFF
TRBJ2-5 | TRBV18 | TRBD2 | TGTGCCAGCTCACCACCAGGCGGGGGGACCCAGTACTTC | CASSPPGGGTQYF
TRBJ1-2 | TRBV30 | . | TGTGCCTGGAGTCCCACGACGGGGTGGAACTATGGCTACACCTTC | CAWSPTTGWNYGYTF
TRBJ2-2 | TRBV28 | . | TGTGCCAGCAGTACTTGGACAGAAAACACCGGGGAGCTGTTTTTT | CASSTWTENTGELFF
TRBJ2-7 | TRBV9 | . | TGTGCCAGCAGCTTCCGGTCCTCCGGCGAGCAGTACTTC | CASSFRSSGEQYF